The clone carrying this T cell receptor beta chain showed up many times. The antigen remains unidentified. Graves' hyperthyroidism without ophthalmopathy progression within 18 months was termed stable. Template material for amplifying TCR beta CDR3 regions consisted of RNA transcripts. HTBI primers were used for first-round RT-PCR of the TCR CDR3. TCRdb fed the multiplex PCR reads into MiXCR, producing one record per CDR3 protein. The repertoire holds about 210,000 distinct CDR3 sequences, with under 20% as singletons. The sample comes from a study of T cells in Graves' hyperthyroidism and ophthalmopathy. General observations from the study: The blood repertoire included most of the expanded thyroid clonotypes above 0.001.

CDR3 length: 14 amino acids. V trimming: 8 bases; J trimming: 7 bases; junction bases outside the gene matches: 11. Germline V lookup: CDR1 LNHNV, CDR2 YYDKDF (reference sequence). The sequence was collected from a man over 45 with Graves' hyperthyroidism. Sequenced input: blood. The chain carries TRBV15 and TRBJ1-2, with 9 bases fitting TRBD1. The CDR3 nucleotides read TGTGCCACCGGCTCCGGGACAGGGCCTGTTGGCTACACCTTC. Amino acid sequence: CATGSGTGPVGYTF. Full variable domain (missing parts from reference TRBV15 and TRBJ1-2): DAMVIQNPRYQVTQFGKPVTLSCSQTLNHNVMYWYQQKSSQAPKLLFHYYDKDFNNEADTPDNFQSRRPNTSFCFLDIRSPGLGDTAMYLCATGSGTGPVGYTFGSGTRLTVV.